Sequencing of this T cell receptor beta chain was carried out in a study of blood T cell repertoires in COVID-19. Participants classified as exposed had met a COVID-19 case within 2 weeks before study entry. Germline V CDR1 and CDR2: MDHEN, SYDVKM. CDR3 size: 14 residues. V lost 3 bases and J lost 4, with 13 bases in between. Method: immunoSEQ multiplex PCR; TCRdb's copy keeps in-frame clones and lacks some. This table has 200,000 to 250,000 clones, around four fifths appearing once. This receptor was identified in a woman in her forties or fifties who had been exposed to COVID-19. The genes are TRBV28 and TRBJ2-7; tentative D call: TRBD2 (6 bases). The specimen was PBMCs or T cells enriched from blood (not recorded which). Written as DNA, the CDR3 is TGTGCCAGCAGTTTGGCGGGACCCCGGTACGAGCAGTACTTC. Translating it yields CASSLAGPRYEQYF.